These T cell receptor beta chains were read from a single sample in a study of cytomegalovirus exposure and HLA in healthy donors. The assay was immunoSEQ multiplex PCR, and TCRdb's table has in-frame clones only and misses some. The table shows about 120,000 clones, with approximately 68% occurring only once. Source material: PBMCs. The receptors here all came from a man aged 25 to 40 in good health and CMV-seropositive. The CDR3 runs from the conserved cysteine through the conserved F or W. D genes are given only for firm matches. For some rows the clone size is stated as once, few or many, or as a class when expanded; others skip it.

v_gene	d_gene	j_gene	abundance	CDR3nt	CDR3aa
TRBV30	TRBD1	TRBJ1-2	.	TGTGCCTGGTCCTACCGGGACAGGCCTAACTATGGCTACACCTTC	CAWSYRDRPNYGYTF
TRBV6-5	TRBD2	TRBJ2-3	once	TGTGCCAGCAGCCTTGGACTAGCGGGAGTTGGCACGCAGTATTTT	CASSLGLAGVGTQYF
TRBV29-1	TRBD2	TRBJ2-7	few	TGCAGCGTTCGAGCGGGAGGGGGATCCTACGAGCAGTACTTC	CSVRAGGGSYEQYF
TRBV5-4	.	TRBJ1-1	.	TGTGCCAGCAGCCGGGACATTCGGGGGAACACTGAAGCTTTCTTT	CASSRDIRGNTEAFF
TRBV27	.	TRBJ1-1	.	TGTGCCAGCAGTCACGACAGATACACTGAGGCTTTCTTT	CASSHDRYTEAFF
TRBV7-3	.	TRBJ2-6	few	TGTGCCAGCAGCTCATCGCAGTTGGGAGCTGGGGCCAACGTCCTGACTTTC	CASSSSQLGAGANVLTF
TRBV5-6	TRBD1	TRBJ1-2	once	TGTGCCAGCAGCTTGGACAGGGGCTTGGGTGGCTACACCTTC	CASSLDRGLGGYTF
TRBV7-3	TRBD1	TRBJ2-6	.	TGTGCCAGCAGCTTAAGGGTCGCGGGACAGGGAATCTCTGGGGCCAACGTCCTGACTTTC	CASSLRVAGQGISGANVLTF
TRBV5-6	TRBD2	TRBJ2-1	.	TGTGCCAGCAGCCCCGGGACTAGTAGTGAGCAGTTCTTC	CASSPGTSSEQFF
TRBV5-4	TRBD1	TRBJ2-3	.	TGTGCCAGCAGCTACCTCGGCTGGACAGGGGGCACAGATACGCAGTATTTT	CASSYLGWTGGTDTQYF
TRBV7-3	TRBD2	TRBJ2-1	.	TGTGCCAGCAGCTTACACGGGACTAGCGGGAGGTCGGGGTCCTACAATGAGCAGTTCTTC	CASSLHGTSGRSGSYNEQFF
TRBV10-1	TRBD1	TRBJ2-1	.	TGCGCCAGCAGCTCCGGGACAGGGGGCAATGAGCAGTTCTTC	CASSSGTGGNEQFF
TRBV2	.	TRBJ1-5	.	TGTGCCAGCAGTGCAGAAGGGGGTAGCAATCAGCCCCAGCATTTT	CASSAEGGSNQPQHF
TRBV4-3	TRBD1	TRBJ1-4	.	TGCGCCAGCAGCCAAAGGACAGGGGTCGAGGGTGAAAAACTGTTTTTT	CASSQRTGVEGEKLFF
TRBV2	.	TRBJ2-7	.	TGTGCCAGCACGAGATTAAAAGGTAACCGATTGGAGAGGTACGAGCAGTACTTC	CASTRLKGNRLERYEQYF
TRBV7-3	.	TRBJ2-1	.	TGTGCCAGCAGCTTAGGGCGGGACTCCTACAATGAGCAGTTCTTC	CASSLGRDSYNEQFF
TRBV6-4	.	TRBJ1-6	.	TGTGCCAGCAGTGAAGATCCCAGGGGTTCACCCCTCCACTTT	CASSEDPRGSPLHF
TRBV27	.	TRBJ1-5	.	TGTGCCAGCAGTTTCCTAGGGGACAATCAGCCCCAGCATTTT	CASSFLGDNQPQHF
TRBV19	.	TRBJ1-2	.	TGTGCCAGTAGTTTCAGTGTGAACTATGGCTACACCTTC	CASSFSVNYGYTF
TRBV11-3	.	TRBJ2-2	few	TGTGCCAGCAGCTTAGGAGTAAACACCGGGGAGCTGTTTTTT	CASSLGVNTGELFF
TRBV4-2	TRBD1	TRBJ2-1	.	TGTGCCAGCAGCCAGGACAGGGATGAGCAGTTCTTC	CASSQDRDEQFF
TRBV29-1	TRBD1	TRBJ1-5	.	TGCAGCGTAGCAACCGGGACAGCATTGCCGTGGGAGCCCCAGCATTTT	CSVATGTALPWEPQHF
TRBV2	.	TRBJ2-7	few	TGTGCCAGCATGTTTAGGGGTGACGAGCAGTACTTC	CASMFRGDEQYF
TRBV19	TRBD1	TRBJ2-7	.	TGTGCCAGTAGCCCCCGGGACAGGAGCTCCTACGAGCAGTACTTC	CASSPRDRSSYEQYF
TRBV15	.	TRBJ2-1	few	TGTGCCACCAGCAGAGATTTCGGCGGTTACAATGAGCAGTTCTTC	CATSRDFGGYNEQFF
TRBV7-9	TRBD1	TRBJ1-5	.	TGTGCCAGCAGTTCGGGACAGGGGGAAATAAGTCAGCCCCAGCATTTT	CASSSGQGEISQPQHF
TRBV6-1	.	TRBJ1-4	once	TGTGCCAGCAGTGTGGGCCAGGCAGGAGAAAAACTGTTTTTT	CASSVGQAGEKLFF
TRBV28	TRBD2	TRBJ2-3	.	TGTGCCAGCAGCTCCTACACCGGGACTAGCGGGGCAACTAGCACAGATACGCAGTATTTT	CASSSYTGTSGATSTDTQYF
TRBV7-2	.	TRBJ2-4	.	TGTGCCAGCAGCTCGGGGATAGCCAAAAACATTCAGTACTTC	CASSSGIAKNIQYF
TRBV5-6	.	TRBJ1-1	.	TGTGCCAGCAGAAGAGGGTCGGCCGGGGGGCAGGACACTGAAGCTTTCTTT	CASRRGSAGGQDTEAFF
TRBV29-1	.	TRBJ1-1	.	TGCAGCGTGGCGGCGTTACAGGGTTGGGTGAACACTGAAGCTTTCTTT	CSVAALQGWVNTEAFF
TRBV11-2	TRBD2	TRBJ2-1	.	TGTGCCAGCAGCTTAGCTCTAGCGGGAGCATACGGTGAGCAGTTCTTC	CASSLALAGAYGEQFF
TRBV29-1	TRBD2	TRBJ2-7	few	TGCAGCGTTGTCCCTAGCGGGAGGGGGATCTACGAGCAGTACTTC	CSVVPSGRGIYEQYF
TRBV6-1	TRBD2	TRBJ2-4	.	TGTGCCAGCAGTCTAGCGGGTCAGGGCAAAAACATTCAGTACTTC	CASSLAGQGKNIQYF
TRBV28	TRBD2	TRBJ2-1	.	TGTGCCAGCAGCCGAGGACTAGCGGGAGGGATAAATGAGCAGTTCTTC	CASSRGLAGGINEQFF
TRBV25-1	.	TRBJ2-5	few	TGTGCCAGCAGTGCCCCCGGACTGGGGGAGACCCAGTACTTC	CASSAPGLGETQYF
TRBV6-1	TRBD1	TRBJ1-2	.	TGTGCCAGCAGTGAACTGGTACAGGGGAGCTCCTATGGCTACACCTTC	CASSELVQGSSYGYTF
TRBV6-5	.	TRBJ2-7	.	TGTGCCAGCAGTCTAACAGTGGCTAGCCCTGGCGAGCAGTACTTC	CASSLTVASPGEQYF
TRBV11-3	.	TRBJ1-1	few	TGTGCCAGCAGCTTAGGGCGGGGGAACACTGAAGCTTTCTTT	CASSLGRGNTEAFF
TRBV6-5	.	TRBJ2-7	.	TGTGCCAGCTCAAAAAACAGGGAGGGCAACGAGCAGTACTTC	CASSKNREGNEQYF
TRBV5-5	TRBD1	TRBJ1-2	.	TGTGCCAGCAGCTCTCCCGGGACAGGGGGCGTTGGCTATGGCTACACCTTC	CASSSPGTGGVGYGYTF
TRBV7-2	TRBD1	TRBJ1-3	.	TGTGCCAGCAGCCAACGACAGGGGGCTTTGTCTGGAAACACCATATATTTT	CASSQRQGALSGNTIYF
TRBV7-9	TRBD2	TRBJ2-7	.	TGTGCCAGCAGCTCCCATGAACGTAGCGGGAGGGCCTACGAGCAGTACTTC	CASSSHERSGRAYEQYF
TRBV4-2	.	TRBJ1-5	.	TGTGCCAGCAGCCTGACTGAGGAGCAGCCCCAGCATTTT	CASSLTEEQPQHF
TRBV4-3	TRBD1	TRBJ2-2	few	TGCGCCAGCAGCCGGAGACAGGGGGCGACAATCGTGGGGGCCTCCGGGGAGCTGTTTTTT	CASSRRQGATIVGASGELFF
TRBV11-1	TRBD1	TRBJ2-1	.	TGTGCCAGCAGCCGGGGACAGGGAAACAATGAGCAGTTCTTC	CASSRGQGNNEQFF
TRBV5-6	TRBD1	TRBJ2-7	.	TGTGCCAGCACCCCCTTTGGGGCAGGGGGATACGAGCAGTACTTC	CASTPFGAGGYEQYF
TRBV5-8	.	TRBJ2-7	.	TGTGCCACCCAATGGGGGATGGCGGGACCCTACGAGCAGTACTTC	CATQWGMAGPYEQYF
TRBV5-4	.	TRBJ1-2	few	TGTGCCAGCAGTCCTGACAGGAACTATGGCTACACCTTC	CASSPDRNYGYTF
TRBV6-6	.	TRBJ2-6	few	TGTGCCAGCAGTCCAGGGGCCAACGTCCTGACTTTC	CASSPGANVLTF
TRBV9	.	TRBJ2-1	.	TGTGCCAGCAGCGCCGACACGTACAATGAGCAGTTCTTC	CASSADTYNEQFF
TRBV27	.	TRBJ2-1	.	TGTGCCAGCAGCCTCCGGGACGGGAGCTCCTACAATGAGCAGTTCTTC	CASSLRDGSSYNEQFF
TRBV27	.	TRBJ2-7	.	TGTGCCAGCAGGGATTACACAGGGTATGCCTACGAGCAGTACTTC	CASRDYTGYAYEQYF